These 7 T cell receptor beta chains share one sample of origin, sequenced in a study of CD8 T cells in ankylosing spondylitis. TCRdb reanalysed the 5' RACE reads using MiXCR and keeps one entry per CDR3 protein. The sample includes about 140,000 distinct CDR3 sequences, 7% to 8% of them seen just once. Sequencing was carried out using blood, either unsorted or a sorted T cell fraction (not recorded which). The receptors were gathered from a female donor with ankylosing spondylitis or in good health (not recorded which).

This chain uses TRBV5-4 with TRBJ2-7; no reliable D call. Germline V gene sequence: CDR1 SGHNT, CDR2 YYREEE (reference sequence). The CDR3 is made up of 15 amino acids. V was cut by 0 bases and J by 1 base, with 11 bases left in between. CDR3 residues: CASSLAGRQSYEQYF. The CDR3 DNA follows: TGTGCCAGCAGCTTGGCCGGCCGGCAGTCCTACGAGCAGTACTTC.

This clonotype was picked up many times. This chain connects TRBV15 to TRBJ1-2; D perhaps matches TRBD1 (6 bases). Germline CDR1 and CDR2: LNHNV and YYDKDF (reference sequence). The V and J ends lost 0 bases and 4 bases respectively, with 15 bases between them. This CDR3 is built from 16 residues. The chain's CDR3 is CATSRDLARGAYGYTF. The CDR3 DNA sequence: TGTGCCACCAGCAGAGATTTGGCCCGGGGGGCCTATGGCTACACCTTC.

This clonotype was counted ten times or more. The CDR3 DNA sequence: TGCAGTGCTATTAGCGGGGCCGCCTACGAGCAGTACTTC. Its protein is CSAISGAAYEQYF. This chain joins TRBV20-1 and TRBJ2-7; the match to TRBD2 covers 8 bases. Trimming at V came to 4 bases and at J to 2 bases, leaving 4 bases not matched to a gene. This CDR3 is built from 13 residues. Germline CDR1 and CDR2: DFQATT and SNEGSKA (reference sequence).

The sample holds many counts of this clonotype. This chain joins TRBV20-1 and TRBJ1-2; a possible D gene is TRBD1 (6 bases). The CDR3 loop spans 17 amino acids. Germline V gene lookup returns CDR1 DFQATT and CDR2 SNEGSKA (reference sequence). The V gene lost 0 bases and the J gene lost 4 bases, with 21 bases spanning the gap. The CDR3 reads CSARDFQGLNTPYGYTF. The CDR3 bases are TGCAGTGCTAGAGATTTCCAGGGGCTTAACACCCCCTATGGCTACACCTTC.

The sample holds many counts of this clonotype. The rearrangement uses TRBV6-5 and TRBJ1-2; perhaps TRBD1 as D (5 bases). Germline V gene lookup returns CDR1 MNHEY and CDR2 SVGAGI. Trimming removed 3 bases at V and 4 bases at J, with 12 bases between. The CDR3 spans 14 residues. The CDR3 DNA reads as TGTGCCAGCAGTTATTCTGCCGGGGCCTATGGCTACACCTTC. It codes for CASSYSAGAYGYTF.

This clonotype was seen ten or more times. The chain couples TRBV5-4 to TRBJ2-7; TRBD2 matches at 8 bases. CDR1 and CDR2 from the germline V gene are SGHNT and YYREEE (reference sequence). The V segment lost 4 bases and the J segment 0 bases; nucleotides outside the gene matches: 9. The CDR3 sequence is 16 residues long. The CDR3 loop is CASSQFSSGRSYEQYF. As DNA, the CDR3 is TGTGCCAGCAGCCAATTCTCTAGCGGGCGCTCCTACGAGCAGTACTTC.

This clonotype was observed at least ten times. The chain couples TRBV20-1 to TRBJ2-5; 7 bases are shared with TRBD2. From germline, CDR1 is DFQATT and CDR2 SNEGSKA (reference sequence). V lost 6 bases and J lost 3; bases outside the gene matches: 10. The CDR3 totals 14 residues. The CDR3 region is CSANSGTIKETQYF. As DNA, the CDR3 is TGCAGTGCCAACTCCGGGACTATTAAAGAGACCCAGTACTTC.